This TCR beta chain was sequenced for a study of blood T cell repertoires in COVID-19. Whole-study context: The United States, Italy and Spain were the sources of the acute and convalescent COVID-19 samples. PBMCs, B-cell-depleted T cells, or T cells were the source of the cDNA or gDNA that made up the material.

This CDR3 region has 12 residues. Between the trimmed V and J ends, which lost 2 bases and 8 bases, there was a span of 6 bases. Germline-derived CDR1 and CDR2 are LGHDT and YNNKEL (reference sequence). This table comes from immunoSEQ multiplex PCR, and its TCRdb copy is limited to in-frame clones, with some not included. The sample holds some 250,000 clones; about 68% are singletons and the top ten take approximately 3.2%. The TCR comes from a woman older than 75 with acute or convalescent COVID-19. V gene TRBV3-1 (or the pseudogene TRBV3-2) combines with J gene TRBJ1-4; D call uncertain. Sequencing used peripheral blood. Here the CDR3 reads CASSQTWEKLFF. The DNA of the CDR3 is TGTGCCAGCAGCCAAACTTGGGAAAAACTGTTTTTT.